This TCR beta chain was sequenced during a study of early T cells in non-severe SARS-CoV-2 infection. Study details: It was bulk RNA from unsorted whole blood that was sequenced, and the chains were unpaired. Regarding the study as a whole: Lookups in VDJdb leaned toward anti-spike CD8 responses and missed private and CD4 specificities.

TCRdb redid the calling of the 5' RACE reads with MiXCR, one entry per CDR3 protein. The table has roughly 40,000 distinct CDR3 sequences, 6.1% seen once. The germline V gene encodes CDR1 SGDLS and CDR2 YYNGEE. The germline V and J ends were trimmed by 3 bases and 2 bases, with 6 bases remaining between them. The CDR3 spans 13 residues. This clonotype was recorded a few times. Its antigen is currently unknown. Specimen: whole blood. The genes are TRBV9 and TRBJ2-1; weak D call: TRBD2 (6 bases). The TCR comes from an adult who was a healthcare worker with PCR-confirmed SARS-CoV-2 infection or an uninfected control (not recorded which). The CDR3 nucleotides read TGTGCCAGCAGCGCGGGGGCCTACAATGAGCAGTTCTTC. Translation gives CASSAGAYNEQFF.